This T cell receptor (beta chain) was obtained from a study of blood T cell repertoires in COVID-19. Regarding this clone: Other DNA sequences in the sample encode the same CDR3.

Sequencing was performed with immunoSEQ multiplex PCR; in TCRdb, only in-frame clones are kept and a portion is missing. The data show roughly 390,000 clones, roughly 86% seen once. This clonotype originated in a young woman with COVID-19, enrolled during active disease. The sample taken for sequencing was peripheral blood.

The CDR3 DNA is TGTGCCAGCAGTTCACGGGACAGTTATGGCTACACCTTC. Its protein product is CASSSRDSYGYTF. The rearrangement joins TRBV27 to TRBJ1-2; TRBD1 matches at 7 bases. Germline lookup yields CDR1 MNHEY and CDR2 SMNVEV (reference sequence). The CDR3 has 13 residues. Trimming took 4 bases from V and 5 from J; bases not matched to a gene: 4.